The 15 T cell receptor beta chains in this list originate from one sample, sequenced in a study of neurological immune-mediated disorders (dated by TCRdb to about 2019). To prepare the library, 5' RACE was applied. TCRdb shows the sequencer as Illumina HiSeq 2500. TCRdb trimmed the raw reads at Q25, called clones with MiXCR and kept productive beta chains. Rows with one shared CDR3 protein collapse into an entry with the most common genes and DNA. The sample table contains 30,000 to 40,000 distinct CDR3 sequences; only one count was recorded for less than 5% of them. Clones ranked in the top ten supply roughly 2% of the sample. The specimen sequenced was PBMCs. The receptors stem from a man aged 30 to 39 with multiple sclerosis.

This clonotype was recorded many times. CDR3 residues: CASRKEDRGTYEQYF. CDR3 bases: TGTGCCAGCAGGAAGGAGGACAGGGGGACCTACGAGCAGTACTTC. V gene TRBV27 combines with J gene TRBJ2-7; TRBD1 agrees at 10 bases. Germline CDR1 and CDR2: MNHEY and SMNVEV (reference sequence). The CDR3 length is 15 residues. V lost 6 bases and J lost 2; bases outside the gene matches: 7.

There are many counts of this clonotype. The rearrangement links TRBV5-1 to TRBJ2-3; possible D gene TRBD2, 5 bases. This CDR3 has 14 amino acids. Trimming left V 4 bases short and J 2 bases short, with 11 bases between. Germline V CDR1 and CDR2: SGHRS, YFSETQ. The CDR3 region is CASSPGLDTDTQYF. DNA for the CDR3: TGCGCCAGCAGCCCCGGACTTGACACAGATACGCAGTATTTT.

This clonotype was seen more than once but under ten times. This rearrangement joins TRBV11-2 to TRBJ2-3; 12 bases map to TRBD2. CDR1 SGHAT and CDR2 FQNNGV come from the germline V gene. Germline trimming cut 6 bases from V and 3 bases from J; bases unmatched to any gene: 7. The CDR3 contains 16 residues. The DNA for the CDR3 is TGTGCCAGCAGTTCTAGCGGGGGGGCTTGGACAGATACGCAGTATTTT. Its protein product is CASSSSGGAWTDTQYF.

Remarks on this clonotype: A much larger clone lies one base from this, so it may be a read error. This chain joins TRBV11-2 and TRBJ2-7, with a possible D match to TRBD1 (5 bases). This CDR3 has 13 residues. V lost 5 bases and J 3 bases, leaving 11 bases between the germline ends. The germline CDR1 and CDR2 sequences are SGHAT and FQNNGV. CDR3 bases: TGTGCCAGCAGCCCGGAAAGGGGCTACGAGCAGTACTTC. Translated: CASSPERGYEQYF.

This clonotype was picked up many times. V usage is TRBV12-3 or TRBV12-4 and J usage is TRBJ1-1; the D is unclear. The CDR3 is 13 amino acids. V was trimmed by 1 base and J by 7 bases, leaving 10 bases between them. The CDR3 bases are TGTGCCAGCAGTTTAGGAGGGTTTGATGAAGCTTTCTTT. Protein sequence: CASSLGGFDEAFF.

This clonotype was observed at least ten times. The chain recombines TRBV20-1 with TRBJ1-2; D may be TRBD1 (5 bases). Germline V CDR1 and CDR2: DFQATT, SNEGSKA (reference sequence). With 6 bases removed from V and 4 bases from J, the gap between germline ends came to 30 bases. The CDR3 length is 18 residues. The CDR3 loop reads CSAPGGGKGLRGFYGYTF. Written as DNA, the CDR3 is TGCAGTGCCCCCGGGGGGGGTAAGGGCCTAAGAGGGTTCTATGGCTACACCTTC.

This clonotype has at least ten counts. V usage is TRBV30 and J usage is TRBJ2-3, with TRBD1 matching 8 bases. Trimming at V came to 3 bases and at J to 0 bases, leaving 11 bases not matched to a gene. Germline lookup yields CDR1 GTSNPN and CDR2 SVGIG (reference sequence). The CDR3 length is 17 residues. CDR3: CAWSRGLNGRSTDTQYF. CDR3 nucleotide sequence: TGTGCCTGGAGCAGGGGGCTTAACGGCCGGAGCACAGATACGCAGTATTTT.

This chain links TRBV6-5 with TRBJ1-6, with 9 bases identical to TRBD1. CDR1 and CDR2 from the germline V gene are MNHEY and SVGAGI. V lost 0 bases to trimming and J lost 0 bases; unmatched junction nucleotides: 12. CDR3 size: 21 residues. CDR3 in DNA: TGTGCCAGCAGTTACTCGGCGGGACAGGGCGTACTTAGCTCCTATAATTCACCCCTCCACTTT. Translating gives CASSYSAGQGVLSSYNSPLHF.

The CDR3 is CSADGDGASYEQYF. The CDR3 nucleotides read TGCAGTGCCGACGGGGACGGGGCCTCCTACGAGCAGTACTTC. J is TRBJ2-7 and V is TRBV20-1; the D call may be TRBD1 or TRBD2 (5 bases each). The V and J ends lost 6 bases and 0 bases respectively, with 15 bases between them. This CDR3 comprises 14 residues. Germline lookup yields CDR1 DFQATT and CDR2 SNEGSKA (reference sequence).

There are many counts of this clonotype. The chain joins TRBV5-6 to TRBJ2-2; no definite D call. V was clipped by 2 bases and J by 5 bases, with 4 bases between them. From germline, CDR1 is SGHDT and CDR2 YYEEEE. The CDR3 contains 12 residues. Here the CDR3 reads CASSFVTGELFF. CDR3 DNA sequence: TGTGCCAGCAGCTTTGTAACCGGGGAGCTGTTTTTT.

This clonotype was seen many times. The rearrangement joins TRBV29-1 to TRBJ2-1, with 8 bases aligning to TRBD2. This CDR3 region has 13 residues. The germline CDR1 and CDR2 sequences are SQVTM and ANQGSEA. Trimming took 5 bases from V and 1 from J; bases not matched to a gene: 1. This CDR3 reads CSVKRGSYNEQFF. CDR3 in DNA: TGCAGCGTTAAGCGGGGGTCCTACAATGAGCAGTTCTTC.

This clonotype showed up many times. The chain employs TRBV20-1 and TRBJ2-7, with 8 bases that match TRBD2. Germline values: CDR1 DFQATT, CDR2 SNEGSKA (reference sequence). V trimming: 5 bases; J trimming: 1 base; junction bases outside the gene matches: 7. CDR3 length equals 14 residues. The CDR3 nucleotides read TGCAGTGCTCCCCATCGGGGGGGTTCCTACGAGCAGTACTTC. This sequence encodes CSAPHRGGSYEQYF.

This clonotype appeared many times. V usage is TRBV4-3 and J usage is TRBJ2-1; TRBD1 matches at 11 bases. Trimming removed 4 bases from V and 8 bases from J; junction bases left unmatched: 4. From germline, CDR1 is LGHNA and CDR2 YSLEER. The CDR3 extends over 14 amino acids. The CDR3 sequence: CASSRGQGADEQFF. For the CDR3, the DNA is TGCGCCAGCAGCCGAGGACAGGGGGCGGATGAGCAGTTCTTC.

The table lists this clonotype with many counts. The chain combines TRBV20-1 with TRBJ2-6; D is unclear. Germline V gives CDR1 DFQATT, CDR2 SNEGSKA (reference sequence). V gave up 1 base and J gave up 2 bases, with 3 bases separating them. The CDR3 has 13 amino acids. Written as DNA, the CDR3 is TGCAGTGCTAGAGTCGCTGGGGCCAACGTCCTGACTTTC. Its protein product is CSARVAGANVLTF.

This clonotype came up many times. V usage is TRBV20-1 and J usage is TRBJ1-6; D gene unclear. V lost 5 bases and J 7 bases, leaving 12 bases between the germline ends. Germline V gene sequence: CDR1 DFQATT, CDR2 SNEGSKA (reference sequence). The CDR3 is made up of 13 amino acids. CDR3 bases: TGCAGTGCTCCGGCGACGGCCAATTCACCCCTCCACTTT. It yields the protein CSAPATANSPLHF.